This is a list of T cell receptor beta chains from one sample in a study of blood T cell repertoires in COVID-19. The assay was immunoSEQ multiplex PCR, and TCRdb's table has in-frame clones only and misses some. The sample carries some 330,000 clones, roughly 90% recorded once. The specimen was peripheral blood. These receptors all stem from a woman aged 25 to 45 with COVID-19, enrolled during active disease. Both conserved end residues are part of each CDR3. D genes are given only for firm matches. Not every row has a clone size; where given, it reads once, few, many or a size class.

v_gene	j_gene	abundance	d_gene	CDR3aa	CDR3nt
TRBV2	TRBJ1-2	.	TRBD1	CASSSKETGDGYTF	TGTGCCAGCAGCTCCAAGGAGACAGGGGACGGCTACACCTTC
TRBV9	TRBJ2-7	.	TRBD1	CASSRDRNGGQYF	TGTGCCAGCAGCCGGGACAGGAATGGCGGGCAGTACTTC
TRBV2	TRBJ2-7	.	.	CASSEGGGRYEQYF	TGTGCCAGCAGTGAAGGTGGGGGGAGGTACGAGCAGTACTTC
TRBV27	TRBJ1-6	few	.	CASSQGYNSPLHF	TGTGCCAGCAGCCAGGGTTATAATTCACCCCTCCACTTT
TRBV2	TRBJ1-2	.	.	CASSEGETGFFGYTF	TGTGCCAGCAGTGAAGGTGAAACAGGGTTCTTCGGCTACACCTTC
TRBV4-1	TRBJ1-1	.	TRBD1	CASSQVLYGTGENTEAFF	TGCGCCAGCAGCCAAGTCCTATACGGGACAGGGGAGAACACTGAAGCTTTCTTT
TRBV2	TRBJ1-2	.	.	CASSEMGPAPYGYTF	TGTGCCAGCAGTGAAATGGGGCCAGCCCCTTATGGCTACACCTTC
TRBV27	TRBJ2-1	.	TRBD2	CASSLLAGGSNNEQFF	TGTGCCAGCAGCCTCTTAGCGGGGGGCTCAAACAATGAGCAGTTCTTC
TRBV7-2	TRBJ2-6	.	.	CASSPQGAGANVLTF	TGTGCCAGCAGCCCCCAGGGCGCTGGGGCCAACGTCCTGACTTTC
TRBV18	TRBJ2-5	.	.	CASSRNGGDQETQYF	TGTGCCAGCTCACGCAACGGGGGAGATCAAGAGACCCAGTACTTC
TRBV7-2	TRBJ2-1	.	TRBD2	CASSSTSGVYNEQFF	TGTGCCAGCAGCTCAACTAGCGGGGTCTACAATGAGCAGTTCTTC
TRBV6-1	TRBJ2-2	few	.	CASSEASRGNGELFF	TGTGCCAGCAGTGAAGCTTCGAGGGGGAACGGGGAGCTGTTTTTT
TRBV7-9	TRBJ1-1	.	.	CASSLVVDTEAFF	TGTGCCAGCAGCTTAGTCGTTGACACTGAAGCTTTCTTT
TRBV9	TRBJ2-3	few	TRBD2	CASSPRTQRGSDTQYF	TGTGCCAGCAGCCCAAGGACCCAGCGGGGGTCAGATACGCAGTATTTT
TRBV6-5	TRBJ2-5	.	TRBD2	CTAGRGGTETQYF	TGCACAGCTGGGCGGGGGGGTACGGAGACCCAGTACTTC
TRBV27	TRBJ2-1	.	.	CASSSMYRAGVSYNEQFF	TGTGCCAGCAGCTCAATGTACCGGGCAGGGGTCTCCTACAATGAGCAGTTCTTC
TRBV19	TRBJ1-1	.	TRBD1	CASTLTGSTEAFF	TGTGCCAGTACCCTGACAGGGAGCACTGAAGCTTTCTTT
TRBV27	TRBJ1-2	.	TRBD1	CASSLLGGQGTLIYGYTF	TGTGCCAGCAGTCTCCTAGGGGGACAGGGGACCTTAATCTATGGCTACACCTTC
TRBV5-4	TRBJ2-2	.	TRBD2	CASSSRGSGYTGELFF	TGTGCCAGCAGCTCTCGGGGTAGCGGGTACACCGGGGAGCTGTTTTTT
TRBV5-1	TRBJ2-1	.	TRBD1	CASSLGDRENEQFF	TGCGCCAGCAGCTTGGGGGACAGGGAAAATGAGCAGTTCTTC
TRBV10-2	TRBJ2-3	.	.	CASSQYSGFGDTQYF	TGCGCCAGCAGCCAGTACTCGGGGTTCGGAGATACGCAGTATTTT
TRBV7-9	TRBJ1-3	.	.	CASSIGVNTIYF	TGTGCCAGCAGCATCGGAGTAAACACCATATATTTT
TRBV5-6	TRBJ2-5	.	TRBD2	CASSLSSGGAGWTQYF	TGTGCCAGCAGCTTGAGTAGCGGGGGGGCAGGTTGGACCCAGTACTTC
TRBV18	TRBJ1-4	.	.	CASSPTFGYEKLFF	TGTGCCAGCTCACCCACCTTCGGTTATGAAAAACTGTTTTTT
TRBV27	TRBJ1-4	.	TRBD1	CASRNTGAGEKLFF	TGTGCCAGCAGAAATACAGGGGCCGGAGAAAAACTGTTTTTT
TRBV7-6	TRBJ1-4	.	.	CASSLRAWEKLFF	TGTGCCAGCAGCCTCAGGGCGTGGGAAAAACTGTTTTTT
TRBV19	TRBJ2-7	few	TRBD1	CASSKGTGAPYEQYF	TGTGCCAGTAGTAAAGGGACAGGGGCCCCCTACGAGCAGTACTTC
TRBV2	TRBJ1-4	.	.	CASSETGSANEKLFF	TGTGCCAGCAGTGAAACAGGGAGTGCTAATGAAAAACTGTTTTTT
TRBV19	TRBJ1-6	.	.	CASSTLGQETYSPLHF	TGTGCCAGTAGTACCCTGGGACAAGAAACCTATTCACCCCTCCACTTT
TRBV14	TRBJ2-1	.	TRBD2	CASSQMGGMRQFF	TGTGCCAGCAGCCAAATGGGGGGGATGCGGCAGTTCTTC
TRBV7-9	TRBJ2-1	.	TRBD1	CASLLGQGINEQFF	TGTGCCAGCCTCCTGGGACAGGGTATAAATGAGCAGTTCTTC
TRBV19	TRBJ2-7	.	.	CASSKSGYEQYF	TGTGCCAGCAGTAAGTCGGGTTACGAGCAGTACTTC
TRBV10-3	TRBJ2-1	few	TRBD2	CAISDPGLAGGEQFF	TGTGCCATCAGTGACCCGGGACTAGCTGGTGGTGAGCAGTTCTTC
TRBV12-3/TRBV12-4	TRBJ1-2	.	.	CASSPRVRDGYTF	TGTGCCAGCAGTCCCCGGGTCCGGGATGGCTACACCTTC
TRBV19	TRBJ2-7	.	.	CASSIRSGSPYEQYF	TGTGCCAGTAGTATAAGGTCGGGGTCCCCGTACGAGCAGTACTTC
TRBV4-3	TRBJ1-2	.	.	CASSQDTRAREGANYGYTF	TGCGCCAGCAGCCAAGATACGAGGGCCAGGGAGGGAGCTAACTATGGCTACACCTTC
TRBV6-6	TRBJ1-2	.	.	CASSLLSVYGYTF	TGTGCCAGCAGCCTCTTGTCAGTCTATGGCTACACCTTC
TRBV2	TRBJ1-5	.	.	CASSAEHYSNQPQHF	TGTGCCAGCAGTGCGGAACACTATAGCAATCAGCCCCAGCATTTT
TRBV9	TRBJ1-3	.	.	CASSVQGTGNTIYF	TGTGCCAGCAGCGTTCAGGGAACTGGAAACACCATATATTTT
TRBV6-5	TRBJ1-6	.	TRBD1	CASSYGQGGRNSPLHF	TGTGCCAGCAGTTACGGACAGGGGGGTAGGAATTCACCCCTCCACTTT
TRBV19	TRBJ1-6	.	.	CASSVGSSYNSPLHF	TGTGCCAGTAGTGTCGGGAGCTCCTATAATTCACCCCTCCACTTT
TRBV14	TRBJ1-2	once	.	CASSQDRRGVYGYTF	TGTGCCAGCAGCCAAGATAGGCGGGGTGTCTATGGCTACACCTTC
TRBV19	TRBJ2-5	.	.	CASSEGETQYF	TGTGCCAGTTCTGAGGGAGAGACCCAGTACTTC
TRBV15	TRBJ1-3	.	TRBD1	CATSRDYRGLDTIYF	TGTGCCACCAGCAGAGATTACAGGGGGCTGGACACCATATATTTT
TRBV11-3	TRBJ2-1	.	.	CASSLTSYREVIPYNEQFF	TGTGCCAGCAGCTTAACCTCTTACAGGGAAGTTATCCCCTACAATGAGCAGTTCTTC
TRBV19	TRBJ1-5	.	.	CASSIQGSSNQPQHF	TGTGCCAGTAGTATACAGGGAAGCAGCAATCAGCCCCAGCATTTT
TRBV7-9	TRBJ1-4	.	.	CASSPGGQGGLFF	TGTGCCAGCAGCCCCGGGGGGCAGGGCGGCCTGTTTTTT
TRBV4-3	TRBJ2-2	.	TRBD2	CASSQDGGGWTGELFF	TGCGCCAGCAGCCAAGACGGCGGGGGATGGACCGGGGAGCTGTTTTTT
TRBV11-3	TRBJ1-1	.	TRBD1	CASSSGQSNTEAFF	TGTGCCAGCAGCTCGGGACAGTCGAACACTGAAGCTTTCTTT
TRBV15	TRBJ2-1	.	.	CATSRTRSEQFF	TGTGCCACCAGCCGGACTCGGAGTGAGCAGTTCTTC
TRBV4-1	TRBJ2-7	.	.	CASSQEQGYEQYF	TGCGCCAGCAGCCAAGAACAGGGCTACGAGCAGTACTTC
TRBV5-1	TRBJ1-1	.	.	CASSWQGQNTEAFF	TGCGCCAGCAGCTGGCAGGGTCAGAACACTGAAGCTTTCTTT
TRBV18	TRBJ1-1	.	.	CASSPEGGAFF	TGTGCCAGCTCACCAGAAGGGGGAGCTTTCTTT
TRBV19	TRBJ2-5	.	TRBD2	CASSIDSTSGQETQYF	TGTGCCAGTAGTATAGATTCGACTAGCGGACAAGAGACCCAGTACTTC
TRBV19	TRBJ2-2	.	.	CAVVNRENTGELFF	TGTGCCGTGGTCAACAGGGAGAACACCGGGGAGCTGTTTTTT
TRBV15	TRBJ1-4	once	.	CATSSPSAGFANEKLFF	TGTGCCACCAGCAGTCCCTCTGCGGGGTTCGCTAATGAAAAACTGTTTTTT
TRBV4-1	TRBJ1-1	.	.	CASSQDLRTVETEAFF	TGCGCCAGCAGCCAAGATCTTAGGACAGTTGAGACTGAAGCTTTCTTT
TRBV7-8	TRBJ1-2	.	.	CASSLTQGDRYGYTF	TGTGCCAGCAGCTTGACCCAGGGCGACCGCTATGGCTACACCTTC
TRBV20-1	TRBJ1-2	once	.	CSASGHYGYTF	TGCAGTGCTTCAGGCCACTATGGCTACACCTTC
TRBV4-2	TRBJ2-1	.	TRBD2	CASSQDKLSGANNEQFF	TGTGCCAGCAGCCAAGATAAATTAAGCGGGGCCAACAATGAGCAGTTCTTC